Included here is one T cell receptor beta chain sequence, with context. Its antigen is still unknown. The record has no base qualities; no much larger clone is one base away. The sample originates from a study of blood T cell repertoires in COVID-19 (TCRdb year 2020). The study in broad terms: Collaborator samples came from the United States, Italy and Spain and covered acute and convalescent phases of COVID-19. The prospective study material was composed of cDNA or gDNA derived from T cells, B-cell-depleted T cells, or PBMCs. Deeply sampled blood TCRbeta repertoires from subjects exposed to, actively infected with, or recovered from COVID-19 were included in the dataset. A freely available public database, intended as a resource for researchers studying the immune response to SARS-CoV-2, is where the repertoires were released. The samples were drawn from two sources: the first 160 participants of the ongoing ImmuneRACE study, and 950 to 1,500 subjects contributed by 6 global collaborators. The sample metadata nearly always contained a de-identified subject ID, COVID-19 status, age in years and sex. Where HLA class I and class II types were available, the types were taken from metadata supplied by the sample provider, not from assay-based typing.

After removal of 4 bases from V and 3 bases from J, the junction retains 5 bases not matched to a gene. CDR1 and CDR2 are read off the germline V gene (reference sequence) as LNHDA and SQIVND. The CDR3, cysteine through phenylalanine, is 15 amino acids long. The DNA shown is the 45-base CDR3, in frame from base 1. Each collaborating institution followed its own protocols to collect whole blood in K2EDTA tubes. For TCRbeta analysis, collaborators shipped samples as frozen whole blood, isolated PBMCs, or DNA extracted from either of those sample types. The immunoSEQ Assay, a bias-controlled multiplex PCR, was used to amplify TCRbeta CDR3 regions from genomic DNA. In the original analysis: The number of nucleated cells in each sample was estimated from the amplification of reference gene primers within the assay. To quantify the absolute abundance of each unique TCRbeta CDR3 rearrangement, sequence reads were collapsed and filtered. For each sample, productive Simpson clonality was calculated by taking the square root of Simpson's diversity index across productive rearrangements. What TCRdb holds here is the immuneACCESS table cut down to in-frame rearrangements. Part of the clones is not present; checked against another copy, under half of the missing clones reflect an unresolved V gene, and the others are unexplained. Clonal size and the V and J genes are those of that table, whereas D and trimming came from the DNA. This sample holds around 350,000 clones; around 87% were observed only once. Over 2.5% of the sample is in the top ten clones.

Results and caveats for the whole study, not just this receptor: How much clinical and demographic metadata was included differed by source and by participant, and the metadata was provided uncurated.

The source of this sequence is a human donor in a cohort sampled during active COVID-19. The rearrangement joined TRBV19 to TRBJ1-1; 10 of the junction bases match TRBD1. What was sequenced was peripheral blood. The bases read TGTGCCAGTAGTAAGGACAGGGGGAGGGACACTGAAGCTTTCTTT. The resulting protein is CASSKDRGRDTEAFF.